The 19 T cell receptor beta chains listed next were all sequenced from one sample in a study of blood T cell repertoires in COVID-19. TCRdb keeps only in-frame clones here, not all; method: immunoSEQ multiplex PCR. Here the sample spans about 140,000 clones, approximately 84% being singletons. Input material: peripheral blood. These receptor sequences come from a human donor in a cohort sampled during active COVID-19.

The chain links TRBV7-2 to TRBJ2-2, with D perhaps matching TRBD2 (5 bases). From germline, CDR1 is SGHTA and CDR2 FQGNSA. The V end was cut by 5 bases, the J end by 3 bases, with 19 bases between. The length of the CDR3 is 17 residues. In DNA, the CDR3 is TGTGCCAGCAGCCTGACGGGAAGCATTGGGGACACCGGGGAGCTGTTTTTT. It yields the protein CASSLTGSIGDTGELFF.

The genes are TRBV5-1 and TRBJ1-2; TRBD1 matches at 12 bases. V was pared by 0 bases and J by 4 bases, with 10 bases of the junction left unmatched. From germline, CDR1 is SGHRS and CDR2 YFSETQ. CDR3 length: 18 amino acids. CDR3 in amino acids: CASSLAPGTGGVFYGYTF. CDR3 nucleotide sequence: TGCGCCAGCAGCTTGGCCCCCGGGACAGGGGGCGTTTTCTATGGCTACACCTTC.

The rearrangement joins TRBV7-2 to TRBJ2-5; 8 bases match TRBD1. The CDR3 is 15 residues long. V was clipped by 5 bases and J by 4 bases; unmatched bases: 9. Germline loops: CDR1 SGHTA, CDR2 FQGNSA. CDR3 protein: CASSPGTGMLETQYF. In nucleotides, the CDR3 is TGTGCCAGCAGCCCAGGGACAGGCATGCTAGAGACCCAGTACTTC.

The chain recombines TRBV10-2 with TRBJ1-5; D gene ambiguous. Germline CDR1 is WSHSY and CDR2 is SAAADI. The CDR3 is 15 amino acids. Trimming shortened V by 3 bases and J by 1 base, and 10 bases separated the two germline ends. The CDR3 DNA sequence: TGCGCCAGCAGTGACAGAGGCGCGAGCAATCAGCCCCAGCATTTT. As protein: CASSDRGASNQPQHF.

The chain couples TRBV7-9 to TRBJ2-3; 10 nucleotides match TRBD2. Trimming at V came to 5 bases and at J to 0 bases, leaving 11 bases not matched to a gene. The CDR3 runs 18 residues. Germline V lookup: CDR1 SEHNR, CDR2 FQNEAQ (reference sequence). The CDR3 DNA is TGTGCCAGCAGCCCTCACAGCGGGGGGGCCACTAGCACAGATACGCAGTATTTT. It translates to CASSPHSGGATSTDTQYF.

The rearrangement joins TRBV19 to TRBJ1-2, with D uncertain. From germline, CDR1 is LNHDA and CDR2 SQIVND (reference sequence). V lost 5 bases and J lost 6, with 25 bases in between. The CDR3 extends over 17 amino acids. CDR3 in amino acids: CASSLLSSGSASHGYTF. In nucleotides, the CDR3 is TGTGCCAGTAGTTTGCTTTCCTCAGGTTCCGCTTCCCATGGCTACACCTTC.

V and J are TRBV14 and TRBJ2-7, with a possible D match to TRBD2 (6 bases). The CDR3 sequence is 15 residues long. V was cut by 4 bases and J by 7 bases, with 20 bases left in between. Germline values: CDR1 SGHDN, CDR2 FVKESK. CDR3 bases: TGTGCCAGCAGCCCTCGGAGAGGGCGGGACCTGGAGCAGTACTTC. Protein product: CASSPRRGRDLEQYF.

The chain recombines TRBV5-1 with TRBJ2-5; the match to TRBD2 covers 7 bases. This CDR3 is 14 amino acids long. The V gene end was trimmed by 5 bases and the J gene end by 5 bases; junction bases not matched to a gene: 9. CDR1 SGHRS and CDR2 YFSETQ come from the germline V gene. As DNA, the CDR3 is TGCGCCAGCAGTAGGACTAGGGCTAGCGAGACCCAGTACTTC. As protein: CASSRTRASETQYF. Full variable domain (remainder filled in from reference TRBV5-1 and TRBJ2-5): KAGVTQTPRYLIKTRGQQVTLSCSPISGHRSVSWYQQTPGQGLQFLFEYFSETQRNKGNFPGRFSGRQFSNSRSEMNVSTLELGDSALYLCASSRTRASETQYFGPGTRLLVL.

This chain uses TRBV2 with TRBJ1-6; D is possibly TRBD1 (5 bases). CDR1 is SNHLY, CDR2 FYNNEI, per germline. The CDR3 length is 15 residues. Trimming took off 0 bases at V and 10 bases at J, with 13 bases between the two ends. CDR3 loop: CASSEAAGLDSPLHF. The CDR3 DNA reads as TGTGCCAGCAGTGAAGCCGCGGGACTCGACTCACCCCTCCACTTT.

The V call is TRBV10-3, the J call TRBJ2-5; tentative D call: TRBD2 (5 bases). Trimming stripped 2 bases from V and 4 bases from J, with 17 bases between. CDR3 length: 16 amino acids. Germline lookup yields CDR1 ENHRY and CDR2 SYGVKD. The CDR3 here is CAISERKAGGRETQYF. In DNA, the CDR3 is TGTGCCATCAGTGAGAGGAAGGCGGGCGGCAGAGAGACCCAGTACTTC.

V is TRBV15 and J is TRBJ1-4; the match to TRBD1 covers 11 bases. The CDR3 is 21 residues long. The junction had 17 bases not matched to a gene; V was cut back by 0 bases and J by 5 bases. Germline V gene sequence: CDR1 LNHNV, CDR2 YYDKDF (reference sequence). In DNA, the CDR3 is TGTGCCACCAGCAGAGATGATCTCCTAGGACAGGGGGCAATTAGGAATGAAAAACTGTTTTTT. Its translation is CATSRDDLLGQGAIRNEKLFF. Filled out from reference TRBV15 and TRBJ1-4, the complete variable domain reads DAMVIQNPRYQVTQFGKPVTLSCSQTLNHNVMYWYQQKSSQAPKLLFHYYDKDFNNEADTPDNFQSRRPNTSFCFLDIRSPGLGDTAMYLCATSRDDLLGQGAIRNEKLFFGSGTQLSVL.

The rearrangement links TRBV10-3 to TRBJ2-5, with 9 bases that match TRBD1. CDR3 length: 14 amino acids. Germline CDR1 and CDR2: ENHRY and SYGVKD. With 6 bases clipped from V and 2 bases from J, the junction kept 4 bases outside the gene matches. The CDR3 region has the DNA TGTGCCATCAGGGGAGGGACAGGGCAAGAGACCCAGTACTTC. Translated: CAIRGGTGQETQYF.

The J gene is TRBJ2-3, the V gene TRBV7-2; unclear D gene. The CDR3 consists of 15 residues. The V gene lost 3 bases and the J gene lost 2 bases, with 12 bases spanning the gap. Germline V gene lookup returns CDR1 SGHTA and CDR2 FQGNSA. The CDR3 DNA sequence: TGTGCCAGCAGCTTTGTAGTCTTATTCACAGATACGCAGTATTTT. The encoded protein is CASSFVVLFTDTQYF.

This clone appeared a few times. The chain recombines TRBV7-9 with TRBJ1-5; tentative D call: TRBD1 (6 bases). The length of the CDR3 is 15 residues. Between the trimmed V and J ends, which lost 5 bases and 2 bases, there was a span of 13 bases. In germline, CDR1 is SEHNR, CDR2 FQNEAQ (reference sequence). DNA for the CDR3: TGTGCCAGCAGCCTGGGACAAATAGGCAATCAGCCCCAGCATTTT. Its protein product is CASSLGQIGNQPQHF.

This chain connects TRBV2 to TRBJ2-3, with D possibly being TRBD2 (5 bases). Trimming stripped 4 bases from V and 2 bases from J, with 7 bases between. CDR3 length: 13 residues. The germline CDR1 and CDR2 sequences are SNHLY and FYNNEI. The CDR3 sequence is CASSGEYTDTQYF. For the CDR3, the DNA is TGTGCCAGCAGTGGGGAGTACACAGATACGCAGTATTTT.

The chain has TRBV6-5 and TRBJ2-7; TRBD1 agrees at 8 bases. The CDR3 extends over 14 amino acids. CDR1 and CDR2 from the germline V gene are MNHEY and SVGAGI. Losses at the gene ends were 5 bases for V and 4 bases for J; bases not matched to a gene: 7. The CDR3 nucleotides read TGTGCCAGCAGTCGACAGGGGCACCGATACGAGCAGTACTTC. This sequence encodes CASSRQGHRYEQYF.

This clone has only one observation. The rearrangement links TRBV5-4 to TRBJ1-4, with D perhaps matching TRBD1 (6 bases). V lost 0 bases to trimming and J lost 0 bases, with 15 bases between them. The CDR3 consists of 18 residues. Looked up from germline, CDR1 is SGHNT and CDR2 is YYREEE (reference sequence). As DNA, the CDR3 is TGTGCCAGCAGCTTGGGACCACAGGGCTCCGCAACTAATGAAAAACTGTTTTTT. The encoded protein is CASSLGPQGSATNEKLFF.

The chain is built from TRBV11-1 and TRBJ1-6; TRBD1 matches 11 bases. This CDR3 contains 14 residues. Unmatched junction bases numbered 2, after V lost 3 bases and J lost 10 bases. Germline V gene lookup returns CDR1 SGHAT and CDR2 FQDESV (reference sequence). In DNA form, the CDR3 reads TGTGCCAGCAGCTTTAGGGACAGGGGGTCACCCCTCCACTTT. This translates into CASSFRDRGSPLHF.

This sequence joins TRBV10-2 and TRBJ1-2; maybe TRBD1 (6 bases). From germline, CDR1 is WSHSY and CDR2 SAAADI. V was shortened by 9 bases and J by 4 bases, with 18 bases between the two germline ends. The CDR3 totals 14 residues. The CDR3 sequence: CASRPAGQSYGYTF. DNA for the CDR3: TGCGCCAGTAGACCGGCCGGACAGAGCTATGGCTACACCTTC.